The entry below gives a single T cell receptor (beta chain) sequence along with its context. Its specificity is not known. Using its own MiXCR run on the reads, TCRdb lists one record per CDR3 protein. The table shows 68,000 or so distinct CDR3 sequences, with 20% to 25% occurring only once. The data belong to a study of T cell repertoires in cytomegalovirus infection. About the research overall: Indications of both CMV infection and matching HLA type were provided by public TCR beta signatures. General study results and limits: CMV-specific HLA-C-restricted TCR beta clonotypes dominated the ex vivo response.

V was clipped by 8 bases and J by 2 bases, with 16 bases between them. Germline V gene sequence: CDR1 LNHDA, CDR2 SQIVND (reference sequence). The CDR3 length is 15 residues. This sequence joins TRBV19 and TRBJ1-3; D possibly corresponds to TRBD1 (5 bases). This TCR derives from a human donor in good health (CMV status not recorded). Some clones in this sample may be carry-over from other donors' samples. Sequenced: PBMCs, sequenced either directly or after in vitro stimulation (not recorded which). CDR3 sequence: CASRSMQGTGNTIYF. The CDR3 nucleotides read TGTGCCAGTCGCAGCATGCAGGGAACTGGAAACACCATATATTTT.